This T cell receptor (beta chain) was identified during a study of CXCR3-negative and CXCR3-positive naive CD8 T cells. In germline, CDR1 is SQVTM, CDR2 ANQGSEA. This CDR3 has 14 residues. With regard to this clonotype: The target antigen is unknown.

The study made its TRB cDNA libraries by 5' RACE, adding UMI labels. TCRdb reanalyzed the 5' RACE reads, giving one entry per CDR3 protein sequence and no DNA. The sample table sets out around 47,000 distinct CDR3 sequences. Study observations and caveats: Freshly isolated PBMCs were used in most assays, given partial CXCR3 loss after freezing. Between one naive subset and the other, surface CD5 was comparable, and TCR strength was inferred from TRB CDR3 properties. Memory CD8+ cells showed much lower diversity, while both naive subsets displayed comparably high diversity.

The chain combines TRBV29-1 with TRBJ2-4; TCRdb calls TRBD1, which cannot be checked without DNA. This TCR was sampled from a human donor in good health. Some clones in this sample may be carry-over from other donors' samples. Sequenced sample: memory CD8+ T cells from blood. The CDR3 reads CSVEWDAIQNIQYF.